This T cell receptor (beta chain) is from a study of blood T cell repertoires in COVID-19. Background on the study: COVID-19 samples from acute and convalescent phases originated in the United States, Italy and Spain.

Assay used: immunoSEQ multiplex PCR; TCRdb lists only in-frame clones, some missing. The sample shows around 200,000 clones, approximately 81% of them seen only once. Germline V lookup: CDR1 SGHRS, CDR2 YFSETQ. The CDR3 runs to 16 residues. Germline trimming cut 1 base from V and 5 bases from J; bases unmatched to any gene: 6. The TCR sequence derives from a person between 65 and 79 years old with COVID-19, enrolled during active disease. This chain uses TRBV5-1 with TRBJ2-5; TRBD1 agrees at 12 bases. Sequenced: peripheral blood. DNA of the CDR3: TGCGCCAGCAGCTTGAGCGGGACAGGGGGCGCCGAGACCCAGTACTTC. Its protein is CASSLSGTGGAETQYF.